The 17 T cell receptor beta chains reported below all come from one sample, sequenced in a study of T cells in localized non-small cell lung cancer. The table came from immunoSEQ multiplex PCR; TCRdb's copy has only in-frame clones and leaves some out. The data show over 35,000 clones, about 76% seen once. This specimen consisted of peripheral blood mononuclear cells, obtained before any cancer treatment. The source is a male donor aged 60 or over with stage II lung adenocarcinoma.

V gene TRBV5-1 combines with J gene TRBJ2-1; D is perhaps TRBD2 (6 bases). The CDR3 is 14 amino acids. V lost 1 base and J 4 bases, leaving 9 bases between the germline ends. Per the germline V gene, CDR1 is SGHRS and CDR2 is YFSETQ. CDR3 sequence (DNA): TGCGCCAGCAGCTTGTCGGGGGAGTACAATGAGCAGTTCTTC. It encodes CASSLSGEYNEQFF.

This clone occurred once. This chain joins TRBV29-1 and TRBJ1-5, with 7 nucleotides matching TRBD1. The CDR3 covers 14 residues. In germline, CDR1 is SQVTM, CDR2 ANQGSEA. The junction had 3 bases not matched to a gene; V was cut back by 4 bases and J by 0 bases. The CDR3 is CSVGQGDSNQPQHF. The CDR3 coding sequence is TGCAGCGTTGGACAGGGTGATAGCAATCAGCCCCAGCATTTT.

As regards this clone: One junction end does not reproduce the germline sequence, and a read error may be involved. The rearrangement uses TRBV7-7 and TRBJ2-7, with D perhaps matching TRBD1 (6 bases). Germline values: CDR1 SSHAT, CDR2 FNYEAQ (reference sequence). CDR3 length equals 14 residues. CDR3 DNA sequence: TGTGCTAGCAGCTTTCAACAGGGTTCCTACGAGCAGTACTTC. It specifies CASSFQQGSYEQYF.

The gene calls are TRBV9 and TRBJ1-1, with 10 bases aligning to TRBD1. This CDR3 spans 14 amino acids. Germline assignment: CDR1 SGDLS and CDR2 YYNGEE. V lost 0 bases to trimming and J lost 4 bases; unmatched junction nucleotides: 0. CDR3 in amino acids: CASSVGDRGTEAFF. The CDR3 bases are TGTGCCAGCAGCGTAGGGGACAGGGGCACTGAAGCTTTCTTT. Drawing the rest from reference TRBV9 and TRBJ1-1, the complete variable domain is DSGVTQTPKHLITATGQRVTLRCSPRSGDLSVYWYQQSLDQGLQFLIQYYNGEERAKGNILERFSAQQFPDLHSELNLSSLELGDSALYFCASSVGDRGTEAFFGQGTRLTVV.

Note on this clone: At one boundary the junction diverges from the germline segment, which might be a read error. The chain combines TRBV5-3 with TRBJ2-7, with D possibly being TRBD1 (6 bases). TRBV5-3 is marked as an open reading frame, function uncertain. CDR3 length: 12 amino acids. In nucleotides, the CDR3 is TGTGCCAGCAGCTCGACAGGCTACGAGCAGTACTTC. It is translated as CASSSTGYEQYF.

The table lists this clone with a few counts. CDR3: CATRGNRLAGGGEQYF. The CDR3 DNA is TGTGCCACCCGCGGGAATCGACTAGCGGGGGGTGGCGAGCAGTACTTC. V usage is TRBV27 and J usage is TRBJ2-7; 13 positions match TRBD2. The germline gives CDR1 MNHEY, CDR2 SMNVEV (reference sequence). Trimming removed 10 bases from V and 6 bases from J; junction bases left unmatched: 15. This CDR3 has 16 residues.

As DNA, the CDR3 is TGCGCCAGCAGCCAAGAACAGACTTATGGCTACACCTTC. Translated: CASSQEQTYGYTF. The chain joins TRBV4-1 to TRBJ1-2; no clear D. Germline V gene lookup returns CDR1 MGHRA and CDR2 YSYEKL. CDR3 length: 13 residues. V lost 0 bases and J lost 5, with 7 bases in between.

The V call is TRBV28, the J call TRBJ1-1; 7 bases are shared with TRBD1. J lost 0 bases, V lost 4 bases, and 2 bases had no gene match. The germline gives CDR1 MDHEN, CDR2 SYDVKM. The CDR3 is 14 amino acids. The CDR3 loop reads CASSSQGVNTEAFF. In DNA, the CDR3 is TGTGCCAGCAGTTCCCAGGGGGTGAACACTGAAGCTTTCTTT.

The chain carries TRBV7-9 and TRBJ1-5, with 10 bases identical to TRBD1. Germline V gene lookup returns CDR1 SEHNR and CDR2 FQNEAQ (reference sequence). This CDR3 has 15 residues. The V gene end was trimmed by 5 bases and the J gene end by 5 bases; junction bases not matched to a gene: 6. This CDR3 reads CASSRTGGGDQPQHF. The DNA for the CDR3 is TGTGCCAGCAGCCGGACAGGGGGTGGAGATCAGCCCCAGCATTTT.

The J gene is TRBJ2-3, the V gene TRBV5-1, with 8 bases lining up with TRBD2. Looked up from germline, CDR1 is SGHRS and CDR2 is YFSETQ. There are 15 residues in the CDR3. With V trimmed by 4 bases and J by 6 bases, 10 bases remained unmatched. The CDR3 protein is CASSPGTRPRDTQYF. DNA of the CDR3: TGCGCCAGCAGCCCTGGGACTAGGCCCAGGGATACGCAGTATTTT.

The chain carries TRBV18 and TRBJ2-7; D might be TRBD2 (6 bases). Germline lookup yields CDR1 KGHSH and CDR2 LQKENI. Trimming removed 5 bases at V and 1 base at J, with 15 bases between. The CDR3 is 15 residues long. The CDR3 loop is CASSYGRDFSYEQYF. The CDR3 bases are TGTGCCAGCTCATATGGGCGGGACTTTTCCTACGAGCAGTACTTC.

The DNA of the CDR3 is TGTGCCAGCAGTGAAGGTCTAGGGACCTATGGCTACACCTTC. Protein: CASSEGLGTYGYTF. The V and J genes are TRBV6-1 and TRBJ1-2; tentative D call: TRBD1 (5 bases). Between the trimmed V and J ends, which lost 1 base and 4 bases, there was a span of 10 bases. The CDR3 runs to 14 residues. Germline CDR1 reads MNHNS; CDR2 reads SASEGT.

The J gene is TRBJ1-1, the V gene TRBV6-6, with a possible D match to TRBD1 (6 bases). The V gene's germline CDR1 is MNHNY and CDR2 SVGAGI (reference sequence). The CDR3 runs 15 residues. V was cut by 6 bases and J by 5 bases, with 19 bases left in between. The CDR3 nucleotides are TGTGCCAGCAGCAAACAGGGACTGGGGAAGACTGAAGCTTTCTTT. It is translated as CASSKQGLGKTEAFF.

This chain links TRBV5-4 with TRBJ2-7; the D is unclear. The V gene lost 0 bases and the J gene lost 4 bases, with 8 bases spanning the gap. The germline V gene has CDR1 SGHNT and CDR2 YYREEE (reference sequence). The CDR3 extends over 13 amino acids. The CDR3 spells CASSLGEKYEQYF. CDR3 coding DNA: TGTGCCAGCAGCTTGGGAGAGAAGTACGAGCAGTACTTC. Full variable domain (remainder filled in from reference TRBV5-4 and TRBJ2-7): ETGVTQSPTHLIKTRGQQVTLRCSSQSGHNTVSWYQQALGQGPQFIFQYYREEENGRGNFPPRFSGLQFPNYSSELNVNALELDDSALYLCASSLGEKYEQYFGPGTRLTVT.

The J gene is TRBJ1-5, the V gene TRBV27; TRBD1 matches at 8 bases. The CDR3 extends over 13 amino acids. Germline CDR1 is MNHEY and CDR2 is SMNVEV (reference sequence). With 8 bases clipped from V and 10 bases from J, the junction kept 10 bases outside the gene matches. CDR3: CASSDRGNDPQHF. The CDR3 DNA is TGTGCCAGCTCCGACAGGGGTAATGACCCCCAGCATTTT.

The chain has TRBV29-1 and TRBJ1-1; no clear D gene. Germline CDR1 reads SQVTM; CDR2 reads ANQGSEA. The CDR3 is made up of 12 amino acids. V was trimmed by 3 bases and J by 2 bases, leaving 7 bases between them. CDR3 DNA: TGCAGCGTTGATTCCACCAACACTGAAGCTTTCTTT. Its protein product is CSVDSTNTEAFF. Combining the CDR3 with reference TRBV29-1 and TRBJ1-1 gives the whole variable domain SAVISQKPSRDICQRGTSLTIQCQVDSQVTMMFWYRQQPGQSLTLIATANQGSEATYESGFVIDKFPISRPNLTFSTLTVSNMSPEDSSIYLCSVDSTNTEAFFGQGTRLTVV.

A remark on this clone: Other DNA sequences of this sample code for an identical CDR3. This rearrangement joins TRBV28 to TRBJ2-7; 14 bases line up with TRBD2. The CDR3 contains 15 residues. The germline V gene has CDR1 MDHEN and CDR2 SYDVKM. J gave up 3 bases and V 3 bases, and 1 base lay outside the gene matches. CDR3 sequence (DNA): TGTGCCAGCAGTTTGGGGACTAGCGGGGGCTACGAGCAGTACTTC. Translated: CASSLGTSGGYEQYF.